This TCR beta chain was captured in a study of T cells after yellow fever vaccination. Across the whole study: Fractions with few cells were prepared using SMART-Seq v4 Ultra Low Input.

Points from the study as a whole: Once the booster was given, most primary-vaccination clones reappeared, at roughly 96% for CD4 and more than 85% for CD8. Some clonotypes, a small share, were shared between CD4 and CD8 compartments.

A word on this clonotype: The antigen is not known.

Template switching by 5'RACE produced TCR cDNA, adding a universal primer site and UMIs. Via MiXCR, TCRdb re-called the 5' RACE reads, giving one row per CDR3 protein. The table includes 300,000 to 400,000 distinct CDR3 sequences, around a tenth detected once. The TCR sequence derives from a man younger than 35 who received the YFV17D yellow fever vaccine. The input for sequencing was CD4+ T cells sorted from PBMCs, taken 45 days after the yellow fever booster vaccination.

CDR3 DNA: TGTGCCAGCAGCCCAGGAGCAGTAAGCTCTGGGGCCAACGTCCTGACTTTC. It yields the protein CASSPGAVSSGANVLTF. The V gene is TRBV5-4, the J gene TRBJ2-6, with D hard to call. Germline V gene lookup returns CDR1 SGHNT and CDR2 YYREEE (reference sequence). V lost 4 bases and J 0 bases, leaving 14 bases between the germline ends. The CDR3 contains 17 residues.